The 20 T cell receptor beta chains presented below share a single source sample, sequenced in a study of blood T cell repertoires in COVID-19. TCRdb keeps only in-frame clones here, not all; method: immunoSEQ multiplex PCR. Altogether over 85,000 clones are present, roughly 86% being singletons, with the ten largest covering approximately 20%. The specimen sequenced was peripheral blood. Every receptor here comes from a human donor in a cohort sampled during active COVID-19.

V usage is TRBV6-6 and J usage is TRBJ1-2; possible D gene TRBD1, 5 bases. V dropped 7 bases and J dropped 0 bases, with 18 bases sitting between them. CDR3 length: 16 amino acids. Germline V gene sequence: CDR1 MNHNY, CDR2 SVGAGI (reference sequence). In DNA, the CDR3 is TGTGCCAGCACCCCCGACCTGGGGCAAGCTAACTATGGCTACACCTTC. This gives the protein CASTPDLGQANYGYTF.

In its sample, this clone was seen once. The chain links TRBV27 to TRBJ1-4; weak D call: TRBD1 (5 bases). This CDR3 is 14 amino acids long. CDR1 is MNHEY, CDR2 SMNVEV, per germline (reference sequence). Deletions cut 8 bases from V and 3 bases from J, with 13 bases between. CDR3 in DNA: TGTGCCAGCGGGGCGAGATCACCTAATGAAAAACTGTTTTTT. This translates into CASGARSPNEKLFF.

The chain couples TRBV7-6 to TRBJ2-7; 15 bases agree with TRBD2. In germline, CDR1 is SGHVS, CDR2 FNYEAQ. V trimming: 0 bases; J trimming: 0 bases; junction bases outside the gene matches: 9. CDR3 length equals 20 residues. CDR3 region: CASSLAPGLAGGSSSYEQYF. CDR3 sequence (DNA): TGTGCCAGCAGCTTAGCGCCGGGACTAGCGGGAGGATCAAGCTCCTACGAGCAGTACTTC.

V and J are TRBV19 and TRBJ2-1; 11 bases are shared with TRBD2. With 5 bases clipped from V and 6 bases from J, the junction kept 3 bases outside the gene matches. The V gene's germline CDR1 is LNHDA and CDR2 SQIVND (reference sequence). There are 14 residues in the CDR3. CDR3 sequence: CASSLGLAGNEQFF. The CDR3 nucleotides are TGTGCCAGTAGTTTAGGACTAGCGGGCAATGAGCAGTTCTTC.

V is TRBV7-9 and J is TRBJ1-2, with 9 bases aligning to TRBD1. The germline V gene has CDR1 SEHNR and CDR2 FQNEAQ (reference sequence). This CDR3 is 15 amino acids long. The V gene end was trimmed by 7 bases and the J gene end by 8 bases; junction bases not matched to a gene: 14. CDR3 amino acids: CASNTSPGQGRGYTF. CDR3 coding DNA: TGTGCCAGCAACACTTCCCCGGGACAGGGACGGGGCTACACCTTC.

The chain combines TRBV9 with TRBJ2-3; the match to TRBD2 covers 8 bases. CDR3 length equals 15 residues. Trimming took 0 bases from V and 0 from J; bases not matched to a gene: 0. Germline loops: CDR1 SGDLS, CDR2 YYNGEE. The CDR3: CASSVASGSTDTQYF. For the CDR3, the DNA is TGTGCCAGCAGCGTAGCTAGCGGGAGCACAGATACGCAGTATTTT.

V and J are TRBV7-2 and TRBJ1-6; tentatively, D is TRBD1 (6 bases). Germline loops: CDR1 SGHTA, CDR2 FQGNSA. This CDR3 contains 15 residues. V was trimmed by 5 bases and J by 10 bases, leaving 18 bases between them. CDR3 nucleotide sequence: TGTGCCAGCAGCCGGCAGGGGTACCTGGGATCACCCCTCCACTTT. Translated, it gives CASSRQGYLGSPLHF.

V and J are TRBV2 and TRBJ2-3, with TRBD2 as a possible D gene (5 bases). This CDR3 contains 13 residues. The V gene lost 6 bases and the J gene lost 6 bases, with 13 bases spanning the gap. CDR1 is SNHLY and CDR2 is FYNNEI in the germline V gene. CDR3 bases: TGTGCCAGCAGGGGTAGGTCGGGGGATACGCAGTATTTT. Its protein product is CASRGRSGDTQYF.

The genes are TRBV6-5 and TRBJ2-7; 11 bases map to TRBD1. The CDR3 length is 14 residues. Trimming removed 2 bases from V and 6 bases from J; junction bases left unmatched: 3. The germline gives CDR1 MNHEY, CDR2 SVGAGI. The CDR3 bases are TGTGCCAGCAGTTACGGACAGGGGGCGACCGAGCAGTACTTC. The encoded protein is CASSYGQGATEQYF.

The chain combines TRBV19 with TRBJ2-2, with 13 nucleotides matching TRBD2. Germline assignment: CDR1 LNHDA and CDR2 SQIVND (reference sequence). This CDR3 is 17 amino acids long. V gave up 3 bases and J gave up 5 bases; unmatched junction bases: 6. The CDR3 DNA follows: TGTGCCAGTAGTATGGCCGGACTAGCGGGAGAGACCGGGGAGCTGTTTTTT. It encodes CASSMAGLAGETGELFF.

CDR3 sequence reads: CASSDATSGSNEQFF. The CDR3 DNA reads TGTGCCAGCAGTGACGCGACTAGCGGGTCCAATGAGCAGTTCTTC. This sequence joins TRBV6-4 and TRBJ2-1, with TRBD2 matching 10 bases. The V and J ends lost 2 bases and 6 bases, in that order; junction bases with no gene match: 4. This CDR3 contains 15 residues. Germline values: CDR1 MRHNA, CDR2 SNTAGT.

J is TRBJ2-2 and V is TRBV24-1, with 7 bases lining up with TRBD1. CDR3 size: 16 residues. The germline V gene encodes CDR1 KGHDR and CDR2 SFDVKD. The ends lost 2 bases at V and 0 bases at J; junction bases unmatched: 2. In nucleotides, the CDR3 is TGTGCCACCAGTGATTGGACAGGTCCGAACACCGGGGAGCTGTTTTTT. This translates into CATSDWTGPNTGELFF.

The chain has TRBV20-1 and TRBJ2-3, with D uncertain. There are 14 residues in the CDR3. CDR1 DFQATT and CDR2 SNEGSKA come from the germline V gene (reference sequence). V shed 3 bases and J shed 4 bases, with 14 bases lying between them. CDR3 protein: CSASPPSVSDTQYF. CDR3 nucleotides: TGCAGTGCTAGTCCCCCCTCGGTTTCAGATACGCAGTATTTT.

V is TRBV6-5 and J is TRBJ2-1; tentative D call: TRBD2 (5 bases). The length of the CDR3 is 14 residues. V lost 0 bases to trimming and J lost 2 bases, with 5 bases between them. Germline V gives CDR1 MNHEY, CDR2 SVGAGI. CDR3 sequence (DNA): TGTGCCAGCAGTTACTCGAGGGCCTACAATGAGCAGTTCTTC. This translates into CASSYSRAYNEQFF.

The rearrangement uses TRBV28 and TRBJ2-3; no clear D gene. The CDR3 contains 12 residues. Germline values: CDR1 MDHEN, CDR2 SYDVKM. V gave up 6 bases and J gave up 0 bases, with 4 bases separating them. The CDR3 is CASSGSTDTQYF. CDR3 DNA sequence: TGTGCCAGCAGCGGGAGCACAGATACGCAGTATTTT.

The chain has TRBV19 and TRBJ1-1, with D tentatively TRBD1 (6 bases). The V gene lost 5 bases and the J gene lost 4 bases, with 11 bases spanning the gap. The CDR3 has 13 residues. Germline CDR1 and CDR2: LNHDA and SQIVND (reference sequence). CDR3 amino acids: CASSGQGITEAFF. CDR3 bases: TGTGCCAGTAGTGGGCAGGGGATCACTGAAGCTTTCTTT. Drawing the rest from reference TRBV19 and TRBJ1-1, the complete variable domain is DGGITQSPKYLFRKEGQNVTLSCEQNLNHDAMYWYRQDPGQGLRLIYYSQIVNDFQKGDIAEGYSVSREKKESFPLTVTSAQKNPTAFYLCASSGQGITEAFFGQGTRLTVV.

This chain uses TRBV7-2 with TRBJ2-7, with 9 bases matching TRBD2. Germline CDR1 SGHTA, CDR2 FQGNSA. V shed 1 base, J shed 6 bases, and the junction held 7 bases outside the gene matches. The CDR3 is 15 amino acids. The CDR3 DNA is TGTGCCAGCAGCTTAGGGTTTAGCGGGAGACCCGAGCAGTACTTC. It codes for CASSLGFSGRPEQYF.

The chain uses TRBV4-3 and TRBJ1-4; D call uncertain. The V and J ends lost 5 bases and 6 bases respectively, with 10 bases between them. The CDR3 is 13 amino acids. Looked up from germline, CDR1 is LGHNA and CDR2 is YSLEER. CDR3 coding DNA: TGCGCCAGCAGCTCCGTTAGCGATGAAAAACTGTTTTTT. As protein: CASSSVSDEKLFF.

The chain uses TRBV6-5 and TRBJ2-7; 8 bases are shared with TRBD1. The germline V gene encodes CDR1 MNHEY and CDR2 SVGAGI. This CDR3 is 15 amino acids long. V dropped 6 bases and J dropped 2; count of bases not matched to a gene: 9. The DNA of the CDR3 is TGTGCCAGCAGCTCGGGACAGGCCGAAACCTACGAGCAGTACTTC. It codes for CASSSGQAETYEQYF.

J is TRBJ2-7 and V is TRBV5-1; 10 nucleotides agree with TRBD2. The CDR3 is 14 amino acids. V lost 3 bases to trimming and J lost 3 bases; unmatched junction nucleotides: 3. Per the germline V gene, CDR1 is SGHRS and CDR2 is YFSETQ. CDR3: CASSSSGGDYEQYF. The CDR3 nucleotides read TGCGCCAGCAGCTCTAGCGGGGGCGACTACGAGCAGTACTTC.